This T cell receptor beta chain stems from a study of T cells after yellow fever vaccination. Study results and limitations: Subsequent booster samples again held most clones from primary vaccination (96% CD4, approximately 85% CD8). FACS-sorted repertoires might harbor abundant contaminating clonotypes from the bulk population.

They built TCR cDNA with 5'RACE template switching, a step that put in a universal primer site and UMIs. Each CDR3 protein gets one entry after TCRdb re-called the 5' RACE reads with MiXCR. The sample has 100,000 to 150,000 distinct CDR3 sequences, about 7.4% seen once. This clonotype has at least ten counts. Its antigen is as yet unknown. Material: CD4+ T cells sorted from PBMCs, obtained 10 days after the first yellow fever vaccination. The TCR sequence derives from a man aged 18 to 35 who received the YFV17D yellow fever vaccine.

The CDR3 DNA reads as TGCGCCAGCAGCTCCCTTCCAGGGGACATATGGGGTGAGCAGTTCTTC. Translation gives CASSSLPGDIWGEQFF. V gene TRBV5-1 combines with J gene TRBJ2-1, with D maybe TRBD1 (6 bases). Per germline, CDR1 SGHRS and CDR2 YFSETQ. V lost 3 bases and J 9 bases, leaving 22 bases between the germline ends. CDR3 length: 16 residues.